A single sample gave rise to the 3 T cell receptor beta chains below, sequenced in a study of human versus mouse CDR3 diversity and MHC coevolution. This table comes from immunoSEQ multiplex PCR, and its TCRdb copy is limited to in-frame clones, with some not included. The repertoire holds about 83,000 clones, with about 90% as singletons. The specimen was naive CD4+ T cells from blood. Subset specified: CD45RO-negative CD62L-positive naive CD4 T cells. The receptors here all came from a person aged 30 to 70 in good health.

This sequence joins TRBV6-6 and TRBJ2-1, with TRBD2 as a possible D gene (6 bases). This CDR3 has 14 amino acids. The germline V and J ends were trimmed by 4 bases and 7 bases, with 14 bases remaining between them. Germline values: CDR1 MNHNY, CDR2 SVGAGI (reference sequence). In DNA, the CDR3 is TGTGCCAGCAGTTCCCCGACGGGGGTTAATGAGCAGTTCTTC. Amino acids: CASSSPTGVNEQFF.

The genes are TRBV6-1 and TRBJ2-3, with a possible D match to TRBD1 (5 bases). This CDR3 spans 13 amino acids. V was shortened by 10 bases and J by 2 bases, with 13 bases between the two germline ends. CDR1 and CDR2 (germline): MNHNS, SASEGT. This CDR3 reads CATGQQTTDTQYF. Here the CDR3 DNA reads TGTGCCACCGGACAACAGACCACAGATACGCAGTATTTT.

The V and J genes are TRBV7-3 and TRBJ2-6; 7 bases agree with TRBD2. CDR1 SGHTA and CDR2 FQGTGA come from the germline V gene. The CDR3 totals 17 residues. After removal of 2 bases from V and 0 bases from J, the junction contained 4 bases not matched to a gene. CDR3 region: CASSLSGGISGANVLTF. CDR3 sequence (DNA): TGTGCCAGCAGCTTATCCGGGGGGATCTCTGGGGCCAACGTCCTGACTTTC.